The 9 T cell receptor beta chains below were found in one sample sequenced in a study of control samples from healthy donors and cancer patients. TCRdb's copy holds only in-frame clones and misses some; the assay was immunoSEQ multiplex PCR. The sample contains approximately 100,000 clones, 80% to 95% of which appear only once. Source material: blood. The receptors stem from a human donor in good health. The donor label of this sample is uncertain.

The gene calls are TRBV2 and TRBJ1-4, with D hard to call. Between the trimmed V and J ends, which lost 4 bases and 2 bases, there was a span of 11 bases. The CDR3 is 15 residues long. The germline V gene encodes CDR1 SNHLY and CDR2 FYNNEI. The chain's CDR3 is CASSGRAETNEKLFF. The CDR3 bases are TGTGCCAGCAGTGGTAGGGCGGAGACTAATGAAAAACTGTTTTTT.

The chain joins TRBV29-1 to TRBJ2-1; tentatively, D is TRBD1 (6 bases). The germline V and J ends were trimmed by 7 bases and 7 bases, with 11 bases remaining between them. Germline V gives CDR1 SQVTM, CDR2 ANQGSEA. This CDR3 is built from 11 residues. The chain's CDR3 is CSAGQQNEQFF. The CDR3 coding sequence is TGCAGCGCCGGACAGCAAAATGAGCAGTTCTTC.

J is TRBJ2-1 and V is TRBV19, with D maybe TRBD1 (6 bases). This CDR3 is 17 amino acids long. V gave up 4 bases and J gave up 7 bases, with 23 bases separating them. The V gene's germline CDR1 is LNHDA and CDR2 SQIVND (reference sequence). The CDR3 region is CASSKSWGPSQGNEQFF. In DNA form, the CDR3 reads TGTGCCAGTAGTAAGAGTTGGGGGCCCTCTCAAGGAAATGAGCAGTTCTTC.

This clone was seen a handful of times. This chain connects TRBV3-1 (or the pseudogene TRBV3-2) to TRBJ2-3; 8 nucleotides line up with TRBD2. The CDR3 length is 16 residues. Germline V gives CDR1 LGHDT, CDR2 YNNKEL (reference sequence). The ends lost 0 bases at V and 0 bases at J; junction bases unmatched: 2. CDR3 amino acids: CASSQDIAGSTDTQYF. In DNA form, the CDR3 reads TGTGCCAGCAGCCAAGACATAGCGGGGAGCACAGATACGCAGTATTTT.

The gene calls are TRBV19 and TRBJ1-2; 8 nucleotides line up with TRBD1. Germline lookup yields CDR1 LNHDA and CDR2 SQIVND (reference sequence). V was clipped by 4 bases and J by 7 bases; unmatched bases: 11. The CDR3 totals 15 residues. The CDR3 spells CASSTTTRTGTGYTF. CDR3 sequence (DNA): TGTGCCAGTAGTACCACGACAAGGACAGGGACTGGCTACACCTTC.

The chain combines TRBV30 with TRBJ1-5; a possible D gene is TRBD1 (5 bases). With 0 bases removed from V and 4 bases from J, the gap between germline ends came to 10 bases. Germline assignment: CDR1 GTSNPN and CDR2 SVGIG (reference sequence). The CDR3 extends over 14 amino acids. Here the CDR3 DNA reads TGTGCCTGGAGTGTAGCAGGGATGAATCAGCCCCAGCATTTT. This sequence encodes CAWSVAGMNQPQHF.

This clone was seen just once. The chain is built from TRBV30 and TRBJ1-6; possible D gene TRBD1, 6 bases. In germline, CDR1 is GTSNPN, CDR2 SVGIG (reference sequence). The ends were cut back, 1 base at V and 6 bases at J, with 10 bases in the middle. CDR3 length equals 14 residues. DNA for the CDR3: TGTGCCTGGAGTGCCAGGGGCCCTAATTCACCCCTCCACTTT. It is translated as CAWSARGPNSPLHF.

Here the CDR3 DNA reads TGTGCCAGCAGCTCAGGGATTCGCTATGGCTACACCTTC. As protein: CASSSGIRYGYTF. The chain carries TRBV7-2 and TRBJ1-2, with D possibly matching TRBD1 (5 bases). Germline CDR1 and CDR2: SGHTA and FQGNSA. The V gene lost 4 bases and the J gene lost 4 bases, with 10 bases spanning the gap. CDR3 length: 13 residues.

The rearrangement joins TRBV3-1 (or the pseudogene TRBV3-2) to TRBJ2-7; possible D gene TRBD1, 6 bases. The CDR3 is made up of 14 amino acids. V lost 4 bases and J 5 bases, leaving 15 bases between the germline ends. Germline CDR1 LGHDT, CDR2 YNNKEL (reference sequence). The CDR3 DNA is TGTGCCAGCAGCCGCGACAGGCCCCTGGACGAGCAGTACTTC. Amino acid sequence: CASSRDRPLDEQYF.